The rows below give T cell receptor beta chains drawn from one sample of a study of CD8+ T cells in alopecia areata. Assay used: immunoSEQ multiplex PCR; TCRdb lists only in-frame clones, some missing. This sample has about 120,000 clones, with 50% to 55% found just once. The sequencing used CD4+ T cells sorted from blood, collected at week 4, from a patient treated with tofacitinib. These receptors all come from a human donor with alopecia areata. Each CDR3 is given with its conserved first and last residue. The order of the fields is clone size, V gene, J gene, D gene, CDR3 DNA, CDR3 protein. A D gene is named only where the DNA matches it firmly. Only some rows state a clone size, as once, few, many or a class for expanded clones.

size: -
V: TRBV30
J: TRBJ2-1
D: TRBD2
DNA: TGTGCCTGGGGAGCGGGGGGGCCTAACAATGAGCAGTTCTTC
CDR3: CAWGAGGPNNEQFF

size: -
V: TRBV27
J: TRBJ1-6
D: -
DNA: TGTGCCAGCAGTTTAGGGGGGATTAGCTCCTATAATTCACCCCTCCACTTT
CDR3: CASSLGGISSYNSPLHF

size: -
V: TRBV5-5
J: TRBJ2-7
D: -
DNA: TGTGCCAGCAGTGCGGGCCCCTCCTACGAGCAGTACTTC
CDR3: CASSAGPSYEQYF

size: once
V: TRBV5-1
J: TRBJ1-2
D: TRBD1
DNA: TGCGCCAGCAGCTCGCCCGGGACAGAGATTTACACCTTC
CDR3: CASSSPGTEIYTF

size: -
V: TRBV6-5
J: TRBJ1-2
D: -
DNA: TGTGCCAGCACCTCCGGGACATTTGGCTACACCTTC
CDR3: CASTSGTFGYTF

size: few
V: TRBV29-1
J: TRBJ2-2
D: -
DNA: TGCAGCGTTCCCAAACGGGGGCCGAACACCGGGGAGCTGTTTTTT
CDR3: CSVPKRGPNTGELFF

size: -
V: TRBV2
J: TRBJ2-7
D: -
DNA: TGTGCCAGCAGTGAGTCACCCAACCCTATCTTAGCAGAAACCTACGAGCAGTACTTC
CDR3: CASSESPNPILAETYEQYF

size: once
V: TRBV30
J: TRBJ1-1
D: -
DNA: TGTGCCTGGAGTTCACTTCTACGGGCGGACACTGAAGCTTTCTTT
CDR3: CAWSSLLRADTEAFF

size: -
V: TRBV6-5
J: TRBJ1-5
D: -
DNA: TGTGCCAGCAGTTACGATGGGACCAGTAATCAGCCCCAGCATTTT
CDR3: CASSYDGTSNQPQHF

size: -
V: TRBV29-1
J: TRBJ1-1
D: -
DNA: TGCAGCGTTGAAGTAACAGGAACTGAAGCTTTCTTT
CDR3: CSVEVTGTEAFF

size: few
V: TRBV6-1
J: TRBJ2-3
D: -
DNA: TGTGCCAGCAGTAACACAGATACGCAGTATTTT
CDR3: CASSNTDTQYF

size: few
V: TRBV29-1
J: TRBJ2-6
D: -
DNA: TGCAGCGCATCGTGGGGGGTGACCAACGTCCTGACTTTC
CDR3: CSASWGVTNVLTF

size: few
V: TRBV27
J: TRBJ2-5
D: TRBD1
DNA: TGTGCCAGCAGTCCACGGGACAGGGGTCGAGAGACCCAGTACTTC
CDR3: CASSPRDRGRETQYF

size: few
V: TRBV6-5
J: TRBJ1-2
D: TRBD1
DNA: TGTGCCAGCAGAACCGACAGGGACTATGGCTACACCTTC
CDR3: CASRTDRDYGYTF

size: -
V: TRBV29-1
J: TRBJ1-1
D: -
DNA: TGCAGCGTTCTTGGGGCGCGAACTGAAGCTTTCTTT
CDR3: CSVLGARTEAFF

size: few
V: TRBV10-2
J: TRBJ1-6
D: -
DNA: TGCGCCAGCACCGCAGCCATGGGAGATTCACCCCTCCACTTT
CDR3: CASTAAMGDSPLHF

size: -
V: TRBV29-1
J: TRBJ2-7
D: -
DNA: TGCAGCGTTGACGGGGGAGCTTCCTACGAGCAGTACTTC
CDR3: CSVDGGASYEQYF

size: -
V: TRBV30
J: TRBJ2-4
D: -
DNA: TGTGCCTGGAGTGTATGGGGATCGGGAGTAGCCAAAAACATTCAGTACTTC
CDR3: CAWSVWGSGVAKNIQYF

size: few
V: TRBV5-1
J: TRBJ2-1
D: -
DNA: TGCGCCAGCAGCTTGGCCAGGAGGCCTAATGATGAGCAGTTCTTC
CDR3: CASSLARRPNDEQFF

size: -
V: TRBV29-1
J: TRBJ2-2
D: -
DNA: TGCAGCGTTGTTGAGCGTCCCAGCACCGGGGAGCTGTTTTTT
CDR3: CSVVERPSTGELFF

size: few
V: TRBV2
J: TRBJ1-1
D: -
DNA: TGTGCCAGCAGTGAAGAGGAGTTTATCCCTCCGGCTTTCTTT
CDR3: CASSEEEFIPPAFF

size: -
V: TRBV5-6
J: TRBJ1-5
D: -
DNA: TGTGCCAGCACCCTGAAGGGAGTCAATCAGCCCCAGCATTTT
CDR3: CASTLKGVNQPQHF

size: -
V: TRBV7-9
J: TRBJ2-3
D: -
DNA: TGTGCCAGCAACGATCCTGCGGCAGCTTCAGCCACAGATACGCAGTATTTT
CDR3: CASNDPAAASATDTQYF

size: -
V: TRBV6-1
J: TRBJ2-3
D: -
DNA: TGTGCCAGCAGGTTGGGGAGCACAGATACGCAGTATTTT
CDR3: CASRLGSTDTQYF

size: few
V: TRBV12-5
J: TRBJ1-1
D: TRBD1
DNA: TGTGCTAGTGGTCATCGGACAGGGCGGGTGAGAACTGAAGCTTTCTTT
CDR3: CASGHRTGRVRTEAFF

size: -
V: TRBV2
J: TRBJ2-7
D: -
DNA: TGTGCCAGCAGCCGCTCGGGGCAGGGGAGCTCCTACGAGCAGTACTTC
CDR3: CASSRSGQGSSYEQYF

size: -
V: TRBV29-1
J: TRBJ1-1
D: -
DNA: TGCAGCGCCGGATTTAACACTGAAGCTTTCTTT
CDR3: CSAGFNTEAFF

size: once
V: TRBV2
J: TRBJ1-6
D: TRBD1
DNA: TGTGCCAGCAGTGACTGGGACAGCGTTTCACCCCTCCACTTT
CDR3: CASSDWDSVSPLHF

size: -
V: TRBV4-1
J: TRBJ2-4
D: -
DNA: TGCGCCAGCAGCCAAGATCGGGGTGTAGGCAAAAACATTCAGTACTTC
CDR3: CASSQDRGVGKNIQYF

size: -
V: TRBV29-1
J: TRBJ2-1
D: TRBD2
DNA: TGCAGCGTTGTGGGTCTAGCGGGAGGATATGAGCAGTTCTTC
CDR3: CSVVGLAGGYEQFF

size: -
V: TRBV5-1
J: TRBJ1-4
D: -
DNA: TGCGCCAGCAGCGATGTGGGGCACACAAATGAAAAACTGTTTTTT
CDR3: CASSDVGHTNEKLFF

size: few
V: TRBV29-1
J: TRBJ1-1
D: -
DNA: TGCAGCGTTAGGCCTGGCGCTGAAGCTTTCTTT
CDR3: CSVRPGAEAFF

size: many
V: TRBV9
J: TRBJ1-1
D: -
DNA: TGTGCCAGCAAACCGGGACACCTAAACACTGAAGCTTTCTTT
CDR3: CASKPGHLNTEAFF

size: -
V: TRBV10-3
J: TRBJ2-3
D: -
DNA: TGTGCCATCAGTAGCACAGATACGCAGTATTTT
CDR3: CAISSTDTQYF

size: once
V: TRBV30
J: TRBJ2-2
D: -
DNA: TGTGCCTGGAGTGTTCAGGTTCAGGTCGGGGAGCTGTTTTTT
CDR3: CAWSVQVQVGELFF

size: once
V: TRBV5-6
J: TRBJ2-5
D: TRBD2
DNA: TGTGCCAGCAGCCTGAGGTTTTGGGACTACTTCCAAGAGACCCAGTACTTC
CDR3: CASSLRFWDYFQETQYF

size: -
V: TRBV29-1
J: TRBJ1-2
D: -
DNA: TGCAGCGTTGAAGATATACTGGGATTCTATGGCTACACCTTC
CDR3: CSVEDILGFYGYTF

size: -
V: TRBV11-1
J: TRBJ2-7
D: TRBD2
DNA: TGTGCCAGCAGCCCTAGCTTAGCGGGGATCTACGAGCAGTACTTC
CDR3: CASSPSLAGIYEQYF

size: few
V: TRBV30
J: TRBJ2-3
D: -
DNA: TGTGCCTGGAGTGTTCTACAGAAACCCCCGCAGTATTTT
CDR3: CAWSVLQKPPQYF

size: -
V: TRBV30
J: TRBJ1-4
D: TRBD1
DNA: TGTGCCTGTACACCGGGACAGAAAGAAAAACTGTTTTTT
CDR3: CACTPGQKEKLFF

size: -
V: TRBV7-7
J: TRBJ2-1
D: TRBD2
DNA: TGTGCTAGCAGCCAGACTAGCGGGAGTCATGAGCAGTTCTTC
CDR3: CASSQTSGSHEQFF